This T cell receptor beta chain was documented in a study of shared clonotypes between healthy human individuals (dated by TCRdb to 2018 to 2020). Study-level background: The cohort comprised two women and a few men aged 18 to 49 years. For each donor, CD4 naive and CD4 memory were each run on three plates, CD8 naive on two plates, and CD8 memory on one plate. To estimate repertoire size and how much clonotypes are shared between individuals, the study performed deep sequencing of blood TCR repertoires from five healthy adults. Different laboratories and diverse techniques were used to prepare libraries and sequence TCR repertoires, to increase sequencing depth and limit assay-specific biases. Per donor, leukapheresis produced somewhere between about 0.85 and 8.9 billion PBMCs. Study-wide conclusions, independent of this receptor: Compared with non-shared clonotypes, the clonotypes found in all four sorted-subset donors had higher generation probabilities. Rarefaction of sorted-subset datasets indicated incomplete sequencing despite the large sequencing depth. The genetic and exposure-history diversity represented was limited by the small number of donors. Larger estimated clonotype richness was generally found for naive subsets than for memory subsets. About 5% of naive CD4, 3.5% of naive CD8, about 2.5% of memory CD4, and more than 0.35% of memory CD8 clonotypes were shared across several donors. Pairwise subsampling indicated that sequencing depth was expected to affect the degree of clonotype sharing among donors. Sampling was restricted to blood, and TCR repertoires in tissues likely differ from the TCR repertoires found in blood.

V was cut back by 1 base and J by 2 bases, leaving a gap of 6 bases between them. The CDR3 runs 13 residues from the cysteine to the phenylalanine. Only the CDR3 portion is preserved as DNA: 39 bases, with reading frame beginning at the first base. According to the germline V gene (reference sequence), CDR1 reads SEHNR and CDR2 reads FQNEAQ. Using the deep immunoSEQ assay, TCR CDR3 regions were amplified from genomic DNA by multiplex PCR. Extracted genomic DNA from each cell subset was distributed evenly across all wells of several immunoSEQ 96-well plates, and each plate was treated as a replicate. For sorted subsets, 200 to 250 ng genomic DNA, equal to 30,000 or so T cell genomes, was loaded into each replicate PCR. Purified libraries were quantified with a Qubit 3.0 fluorometer, sized on a Bioanalyzer 2100, and re-quantified with the KAPA Library Quantification kit. Each immunoSEQ 96-well plate was sequenced on its own single-read 150-cycle Illumina NextSeq 550 flow cell. The paper's data handling went like this. Because the immunoSEQ output included only junctional sequences and no quality scores, the filtering could not be the same as the filtering used for full-length reads. To assign V/J genes and CDR3, sequences were annotated against IMGT germline references using PyIR, a Python wrapper for IgBLAST v1.9. Reads were filtered out if the reads had weak V/J assignments (E-value above 1e-6), no CDR3, stop codons, out-of-frame junctions, or ambiguous translated residues. A V3J clonotype was defined by an identical inferred V gene, J gene, and CDR3 amino acid sequence. The percentage overlap between two repertoires was calculated by dividing the number of shared unique clonotypes by the size of the smaller repertoire. Repertoire richness was assessed with RTK rarefaction, the Chao1 estimator, and Recon v2.1 estimates of unobserved clonotypes. OLGA was used to compute generation probabilities for all TCRbeta clonotypes that the gDNA method yielded from a handful of donors. TCRdb holds this immuneACCESS table with in-frame rearrangements only. Some clones are missing; in checked studies, unresolved V genes explain under half, and the rest has no known cause. That table gives V, J and clone size, and the DNA gave D and trimming. The table for this sample lists some 2,500,000 clones; approximately 93% of them were counted only once. Together, the top ten hold roughly 0.36% of the sample.

With regard to this clone: What this receptor recognizes is not known. Base qualities are not recorded, but no much larger clone differs from it by a single base. The sample has other DNA sequences that encode this CDR3 too.

Donors were healthy HIV-negative adults with no recently reported acute infections or vaccinations. Every donor was a Caucasian adult residing in Nashville, Tennessee, USA. Magnetic negative selection was used to enrich CD4+ T cells, after which naive cells were positively selected on CD45RA and the negative fraction became the memory subset. Blood was obtained by leukapheresis, after which PBMCs were separated by Ficoll-Histopaque density gradient centrifugation and cryopreserved in liquid nitrogen vapor phase. Analytical flow cytometry was used to check the purity and quantity of each magnetically sorted T cell population. Genomic DNA was isolated from every sorted fraction and measured by UV absorbance on a Nanodrop 2000c.

Sequencing was carried out using naive CD4+ T cells from PBMCs. Taken with the paper, the label for cell subset or site translates to: CD45RA+ positively selected. The V and J genes are TRBV7-9 and TRBJ2-7, and TRBD2 may be the D gene, going by 6 matching bases. This TCR derives from a man aged 18-30 years in good health. Some clones in this sample may be carry-over from other donors' samples. The CDR3 amino acid sequence is: CASSLGRAYEQYF. The DNA is TGTGCCAGCAGCTTAGGGAGGGCCTACGAGCAGTACTTC. Extended through the reference TRBV7-9 and TRBJ2-7 proteins, this CDR3 yields the full variable domain: DTGVSQNPRHKITKRGQNVTFRCDPISEHNRLYWYRQTLGQGPEFLTYFQNEAQLEKSRLLSDRFSAERPKGSFSTLEIQRTEQGDSAMYLCASSLGRAYEQYFGPGTRLTVT.